The 10 T cell receptor beta chains listed next were all sequenced from one sample in a study of T cells in Graves' hyperthyroidism and ophthalmopathy. The source material, RNA transcripts, was used to amplify TCR beta CDR3 regions. In the first-round RT-PCR of the TCR CDR3, the HTBI primer set was used. TCRdb re-called the multiplex PCR reads through MiXCR, storing one row per CDR3 protein. The sample comprises approximately 620,000 distinct CDR3 sequences, approximately 15% of which are singletons, and about 3.5% rests with the top ten. Sample: blood. These receptors all come from a woman in her thirties or forties with Graves' ophthalmopathy.

This clonotype was seen repeatedly, ten times or more. This chain links TRBV24-1 with TRBJ2-1, with 11 bases identical to TRBD2. CDR3 length: 16 residues. V shed 3 bases and J 8 bases; nucleotides not matched to a gene: 8. The germline V gene has CDR1 KGHDR and CDR2 SFDVKD. The CDR3 loop reads CATSDRPGLAVDEQFF. CDR3 sequence (DNA): TGTGCCACCAGTGATCGACCGGGACTAGCGGTCGATGAGCAGTTCTTC.

The chain employs TRBV19 and TRBJ2-1, with D possibly called TRBD1 or TRBD2 (7 bases each). The germline V gene has CDR1 LNHDA and CDR2 SQIVND (reference sequence). The CDR3 is 14 amino acids. The V end was cut by 3 bases, the J end by 6 bases, with 12 bases between. In DNA form, the CDR3 reads TGTGCCAGTAGTATGGGAGGGGGCGGCAATGAGCAGTTCTTC. It yields the protein CASSMGGGGNEQFF. The variable domain in full, completed from reference TRBV19 and TRBJ2-1, reads DGGITQSPKYLFRKEGQNVTLSCEQNLNHDAMYWYRQDPGQGLRLIYYSQIVNDFQKGDIAEGYSVSREKKESFPLTVTSAQKNPTAFYLCASSMGGGGNEQFFGPGTRLTVL.

This clonotype came up many times. The gene calls are TRBV6-1 and TRBJ2-1; TRBD2 might be the D (6 bases). Germline assignment: CDR1 MNHNS and CDR2 SASEGT. This CDR3 contains 14 residues. The V gene lost 2 bases and the J gene lost 7 bases, with 12 bases spanning the gap. CDR3 residues: CASSEFGSWNEQFF. The CDR3 region has the DNA TGTGCCAGCAGTGAATTCGGGAGTTGGAATGAGCAGTTCTTC.

In this sample, this clonotype turned up many times. This chain links TRBV7-9 with TRBJ1-2, with D unclear. The CDR3 loop spans 12 amino acids. Trimming shortened V by 5 bases and J by 2 bases, and 6 bases separated the two germline ends. Germline V CDR1 and CDR2: SEHNR, FQNEAQ (reference sequence). The CDR3 DNA reads TGTGCCAGCAGCCGGCTGAACTATGGCTACACCTTC. This encodes CASSRLNYGYTF. The variable domain in full, with the rest retrieved from reference TRBV7-9 and TRBJ1-2, is DTGVSQNPRHKITKRGQNVTFRCDPISEHNRLYWYRQTLGQGPEFLTYFQNEAQLEKSRLLSDRFSAERPKGSFSTLEIQRTEQGDSAMYLCASSRLNYGYTFGSGTRLTVV.

This clonotype was found a few times. This sequence joins TRBV29-1 and TRBJ2-6, with D tentatively TRBD1 or TRBD2 (5 bases each). CDR1 and CDR2 from the germline V gene are SQVTM and ANQGSEA. The CDR3 runs 17 residues. Trimming took 3 bases from V and 0 from J, leaving 15 bases between them. The CDR3 loop is CSVEGTTDSSGANVLTF. The CDR3 DNA sequence: TGCAGCGTTGAGGGGACGACTGATTCCTCTGGGGCCAACGTCCTGACTTTC. Variable domain in full (rest from reference TRBV29-1 and TRBJ2-6): SAVISQKPSRDICQRGTSLTIQCQVDSQVTMMFWYRQQPGQSLTLIATANQGSEATYESGFVIDKFPISRPNLTFSTLTVSNMSPEDSSIYLCSVEGTTDSSGANVLTFGAGSRLTVL.

The sample holds many counts of this clonotype. The J gene is TRBJ2-5, the V gene TRBV6-1; tentatively, D is TRBD1 (5 bases). This CDR3 has 13 residues. Germline V gene lookup returns CDR1 MNHNS and CDR2 SASEGT. Trimming cost V 7 bases and J 1 base, with 10 bases left between them. The CDR3 DNA follows: TGTGCCAGCAATAGGGGATTCCAAGAGACCCAGTACTTC. It translates to CASNRGFQETQYF.

This clonotype is a singleton in its sample. V and J are TRBV30 and TRBJ1-4; D gene ambiguous. CDR3 size: 11 residues. Germline CDR1 GTSNPN, CDR2 SVGIG (reference sequence). Trimming left V 3 bases short and J 4 bases short, with 3 bases between. CDR3 in amino acids: CAWSLNEKLFF. CDR3 bases: TGTGCCTGGAGCCTTAATGAAAAACTGTTTTTT.

This chain links TRBV15 with TRBJ2-2, with 7 nucleotides matching TRBD2. CDR3 size: 17 residues. Trimming removed 0 bases from V and 6 bases from J; junction bases left unmatched: 10. Germline assignment: CDR1 LNHNV and CDR2 YYDKDF (reference sequence). The CDR3 spells CATSRDRRASGAGELFF. CDR3 DNA: TGTGCCACCAGCAGAGATCGGAGGGCTAGCGGAGCCGGGGAGCTGTTTTTT.

The V gene is TRBV27, the J gene TRBJ1-6; D is ambiguous. CDR3 length: 13 amino acids. CDR1 and CDR2 (germline): MNHEY, SMNVEV (reference sequence). The ends were cut back, 4 bases at V and 9 bases at J, with 10 bases in the middle. The CDR3 here is CASSYSRVSPLHF. DNA for the CDR3: TGTGCCAGCAGTTACTCAAGAGTTTCACCCCTCCACTTT.

This clonotype appeared a few times. This chain uses TRBV5-8 with TRBJ1-1, with a tentative D call TRBD1 (5 bases). The V gene's germline CDR1 is SGHTS and CDR2 YDEGEE. This CDR3 region has 15 residues. Trimming took off 2 bases at V and 1 base at J, with 12 bases between the two ends. The chain's CDR3 is CASSFVGRGNTEAFF. The CDR3 region has the DNA TGTGCCAGCAGCTTTGTGGGTAGGGGGAACACTGAAGCTTTCTTT.